This TCR beta chain is drawn from a study of blood T cell repertoires in COVID-19. CDR3 length: 15 amino acids. The V gene's germline CDR1 is SGHTA and CDR2 FQGNSA. Trimming took 4 bases from V and 4 from J, leaving 16 bases between them. Only in-frame clones appear in the TCRdb table, and some are missing; sequencing was by immunoSEQ multiplex PCR. The sample shows about 120,000 clones, roughly 80% of them seen only once. The chain combines TRBV7-2 with TRBJ2-5; TRBD2 is a possible D gene (5 bases). Specimen: peripheral blood. The clonotype was recovered from a human donor in a cohort sampled during active COVID-19. CDR3 nucleotide sequence: TGTGCCAGCAGCTCGACCCGGCTAGCCGGAGAGACCCAGTACTTC. This encodes CASSSTRLAGETQYF.